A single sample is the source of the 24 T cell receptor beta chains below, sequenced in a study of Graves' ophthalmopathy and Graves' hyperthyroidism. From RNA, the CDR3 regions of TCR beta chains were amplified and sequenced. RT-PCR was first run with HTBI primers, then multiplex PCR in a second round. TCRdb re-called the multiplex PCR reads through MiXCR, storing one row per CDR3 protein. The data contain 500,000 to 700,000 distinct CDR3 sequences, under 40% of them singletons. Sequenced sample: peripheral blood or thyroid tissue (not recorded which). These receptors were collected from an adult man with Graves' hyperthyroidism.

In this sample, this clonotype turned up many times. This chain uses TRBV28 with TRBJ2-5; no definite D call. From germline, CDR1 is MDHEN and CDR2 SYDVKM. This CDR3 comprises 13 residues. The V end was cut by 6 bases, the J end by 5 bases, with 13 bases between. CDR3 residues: CASRIAWIETQYF. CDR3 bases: TGTGCCAGCAGAATCGCCTGGATCGAGACCCAGTACTTC. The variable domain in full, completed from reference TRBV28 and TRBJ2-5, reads DVKVTQSSRYLVKRTGEKVFLECVQDMDHENMFWYRQDPGLGLRLIYFSYDVKMKEKGDIPEGYSVSREKKERFSLILESASTNQTSMYLCASRIAWIETQYFGPGTRLLVL.

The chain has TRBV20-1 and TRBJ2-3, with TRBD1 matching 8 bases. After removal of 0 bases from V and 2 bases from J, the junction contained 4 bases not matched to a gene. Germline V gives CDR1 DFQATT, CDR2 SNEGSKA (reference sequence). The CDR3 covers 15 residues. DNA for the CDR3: TGCAGTGCTAGAGACGGCAGGGGGCACACAGATACGCAGTATTTT. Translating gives CSARDGRGHTDTQYF.

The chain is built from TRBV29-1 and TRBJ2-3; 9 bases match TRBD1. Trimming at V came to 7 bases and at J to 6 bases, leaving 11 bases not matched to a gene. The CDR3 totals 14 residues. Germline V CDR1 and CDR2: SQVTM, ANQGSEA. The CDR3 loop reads CSEQTGGRGDTQYF. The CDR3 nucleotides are TGCAGCGAACAAACAGGGGGCAGGGGGGATACGCAGTATTTT.

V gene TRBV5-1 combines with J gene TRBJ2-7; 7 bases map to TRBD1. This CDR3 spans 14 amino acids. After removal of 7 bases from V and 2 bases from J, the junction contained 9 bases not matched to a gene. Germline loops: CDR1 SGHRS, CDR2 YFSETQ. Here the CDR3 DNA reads TGCGCCAGCGGAGGACAGGACCCTACCTACGAGCAGTACTTC. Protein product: CASGGQDPTYEQYF.

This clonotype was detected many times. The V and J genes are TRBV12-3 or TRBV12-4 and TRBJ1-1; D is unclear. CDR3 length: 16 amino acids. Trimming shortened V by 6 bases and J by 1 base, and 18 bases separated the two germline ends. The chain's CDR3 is CASSRAEGTENTEAFF. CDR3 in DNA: TGTGCCAGCAGCCGTGCGGAGGGCACGGAGAACACTGAAGCTTTCTTT.

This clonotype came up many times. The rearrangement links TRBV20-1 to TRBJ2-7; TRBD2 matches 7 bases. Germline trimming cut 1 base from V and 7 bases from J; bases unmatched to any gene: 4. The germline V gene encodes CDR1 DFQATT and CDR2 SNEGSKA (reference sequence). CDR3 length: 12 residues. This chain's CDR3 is CSARAPGLEQYF. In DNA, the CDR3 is TGCAGTGCTAGAGCCCCGGGACTAGAGCAGTACTTC.

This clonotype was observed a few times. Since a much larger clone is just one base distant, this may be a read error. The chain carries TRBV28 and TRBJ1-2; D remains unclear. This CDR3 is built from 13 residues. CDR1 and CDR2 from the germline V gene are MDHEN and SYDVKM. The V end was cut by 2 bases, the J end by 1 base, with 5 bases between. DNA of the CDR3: TGTGCCAGCAGTTTACTCGGTAACTATGGCTACACCTTC. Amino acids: CASSLLGNYGYTF.

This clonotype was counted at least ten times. The CDR3 region has the DNA TGTGCCATCAGTGCCTGGACAGGAGATCTTGACTATGGCTACACCTTC. The encoded protein is CAISAWTGDLDYGYTF. The V and J genes are TRBV10-3 and TRBJ1-2; 7 positions agree with TRBD1. J lost 3 bases, V lost 4 bases, and 11 bases had no gene match. This CDR3 has 16 amino acids. Germline CDR1 is ENHRY and CDR2 is SYGVKD.

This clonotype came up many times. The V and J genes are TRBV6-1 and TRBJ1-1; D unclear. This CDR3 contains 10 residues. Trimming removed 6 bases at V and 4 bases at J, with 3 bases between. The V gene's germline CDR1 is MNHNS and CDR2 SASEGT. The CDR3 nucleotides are TGTGCCAGCAGAAGCACTGAAGCTTTCTTT. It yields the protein CASRSTEAFF.

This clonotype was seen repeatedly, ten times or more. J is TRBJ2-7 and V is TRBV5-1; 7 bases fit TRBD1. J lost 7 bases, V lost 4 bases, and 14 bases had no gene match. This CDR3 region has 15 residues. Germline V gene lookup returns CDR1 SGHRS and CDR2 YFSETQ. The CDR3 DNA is TGCGCCAGCAGCCAGCAGACAGGGTCCTCGGGGGAGCAGTACTTC. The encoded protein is CASSQQTGSSGEQYF. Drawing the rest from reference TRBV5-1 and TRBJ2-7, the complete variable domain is KAGVTQTPRYLIKTRGQQVTLSCSPISGHRSVSWYQQTPGQGLQFLFEYFSETQRNKGNFPGRFSGRQFSNSRSEMNVSTLELGDSALYLCASSQQTGSSGEQYFGPGTRLTVT.

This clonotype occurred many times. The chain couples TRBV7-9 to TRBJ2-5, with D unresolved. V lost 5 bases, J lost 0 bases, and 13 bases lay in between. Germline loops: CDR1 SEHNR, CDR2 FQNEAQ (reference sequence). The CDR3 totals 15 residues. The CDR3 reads CASSPQAKYQETQYF. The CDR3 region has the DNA TGTGCCAGCAGCCCCCAGGCGAAATACCAAGAGACCCAGTACTTC.

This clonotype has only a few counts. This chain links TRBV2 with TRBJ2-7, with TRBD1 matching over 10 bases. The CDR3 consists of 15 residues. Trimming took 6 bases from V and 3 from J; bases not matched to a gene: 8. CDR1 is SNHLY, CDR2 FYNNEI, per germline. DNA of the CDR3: TGTGCCAGCAGCTTCGACAGGGGGCTCCTCTACGAGCAGTACTTC. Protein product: CASSFDRGLLYEQYF.

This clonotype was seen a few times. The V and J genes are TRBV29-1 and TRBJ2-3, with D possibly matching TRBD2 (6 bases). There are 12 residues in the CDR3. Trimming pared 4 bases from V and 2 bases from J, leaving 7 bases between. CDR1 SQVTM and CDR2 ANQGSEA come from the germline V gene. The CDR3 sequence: CSVVLATDTQYF. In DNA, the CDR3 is TGCAGCGTTGTACTAGCCACAGATACGCAGTATTTT.

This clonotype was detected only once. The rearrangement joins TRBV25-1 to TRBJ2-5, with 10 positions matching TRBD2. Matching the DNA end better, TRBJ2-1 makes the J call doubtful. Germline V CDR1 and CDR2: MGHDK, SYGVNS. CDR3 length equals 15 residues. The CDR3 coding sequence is TGTGCCAGCAGTGAAGCGCGGCTAGCGGGAGATGAGCAGTTCTTC. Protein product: CASSEARLAGDEQFF.

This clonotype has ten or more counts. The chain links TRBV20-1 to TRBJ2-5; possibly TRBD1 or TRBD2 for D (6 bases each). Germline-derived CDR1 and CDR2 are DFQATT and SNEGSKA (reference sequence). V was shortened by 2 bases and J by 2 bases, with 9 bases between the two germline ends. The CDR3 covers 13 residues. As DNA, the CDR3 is TGCAGTGCTAGAAAGGGGGGTCAAGAGACCCAGTACTTC. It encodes CSARKGGQETQYF.

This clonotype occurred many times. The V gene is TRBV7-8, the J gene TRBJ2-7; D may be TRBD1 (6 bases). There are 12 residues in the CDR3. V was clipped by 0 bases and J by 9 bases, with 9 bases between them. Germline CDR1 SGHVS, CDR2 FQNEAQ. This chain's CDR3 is CASSLAGQTQYF. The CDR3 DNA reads TGTGCCAGCAGCTTAGCTGGACAGACGCAGTACTTC.

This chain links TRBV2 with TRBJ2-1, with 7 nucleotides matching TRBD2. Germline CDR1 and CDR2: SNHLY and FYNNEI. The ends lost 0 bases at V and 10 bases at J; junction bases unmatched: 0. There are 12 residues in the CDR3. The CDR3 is CASSEARGEQFF. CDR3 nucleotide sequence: TGTGCCAGCAGTGAAGCGCGGGGGGAGCAGTTCTTC. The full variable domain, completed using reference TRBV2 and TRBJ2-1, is EPEVTQTPSHQVTQMGQEVILRCVPISNHLYFYWYRQILGQKVEFLVSFYNNEISEKSEIFDDQFSVERPDGSNFTLKIRSTKLEDSAMYFCASSEARGEQFFGPGTRLTVL.

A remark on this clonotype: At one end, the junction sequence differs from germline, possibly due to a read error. CDR3 nucleotides: TGTGCCAGCAGCTTAGTTGAGGCCCAGTACTTC. Amino acid sequence: CASSLVEAQYF. The genes are TRBV5-1 and TRBJ2-5; D gene ambiguous. This CDR3 contains 11 residues. CDR1 SGHRS and CDR2 YFSETQ come from the germline V gene.

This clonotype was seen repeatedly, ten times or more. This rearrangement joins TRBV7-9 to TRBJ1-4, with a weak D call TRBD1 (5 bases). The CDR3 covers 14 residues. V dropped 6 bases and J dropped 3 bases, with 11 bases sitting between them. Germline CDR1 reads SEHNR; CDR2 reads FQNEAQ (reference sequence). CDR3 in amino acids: CASSWGLSNEKLFF. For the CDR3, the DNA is TGTGCCAGCAGTTGGGGACTTTCTAATGAAAAACTGTTTTTT.

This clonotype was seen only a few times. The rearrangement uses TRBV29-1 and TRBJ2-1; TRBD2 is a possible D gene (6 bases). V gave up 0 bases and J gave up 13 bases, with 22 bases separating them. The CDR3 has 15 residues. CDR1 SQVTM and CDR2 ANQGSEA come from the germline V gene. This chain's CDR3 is CSVEELRDNGGKQFF. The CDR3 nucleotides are TGCAGCGTTGAAGAGTTGAGGGATAATGGAGGGAAACAGTTCTTC.

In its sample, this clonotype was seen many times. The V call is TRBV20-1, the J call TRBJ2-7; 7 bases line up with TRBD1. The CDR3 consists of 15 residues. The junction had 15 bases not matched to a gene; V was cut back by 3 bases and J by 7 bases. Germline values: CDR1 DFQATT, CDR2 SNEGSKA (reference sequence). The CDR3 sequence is CSASSHTGVASEQYF. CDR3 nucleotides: TGCAGTGCTAGCTCTCATACAGGGGTTGCTAGTGAGCAGTACTTC.

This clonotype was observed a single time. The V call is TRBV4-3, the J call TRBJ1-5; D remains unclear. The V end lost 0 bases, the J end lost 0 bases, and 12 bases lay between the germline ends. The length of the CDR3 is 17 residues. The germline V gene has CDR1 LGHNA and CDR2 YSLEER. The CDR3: CASSQDGYGDSNQPQHF. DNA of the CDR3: TGCGCCAGCAGCCAAGACGGTTATGGGGATAGCAATCAGCCCCAGCATTTT.

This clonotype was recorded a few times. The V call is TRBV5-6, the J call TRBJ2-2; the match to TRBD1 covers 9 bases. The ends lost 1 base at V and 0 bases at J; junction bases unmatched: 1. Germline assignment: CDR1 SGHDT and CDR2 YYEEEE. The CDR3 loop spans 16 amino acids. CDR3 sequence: CASSLRDRANTGELFF. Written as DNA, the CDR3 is TGTGCCAGCAGCTTGCGGGACAGGGCGAACACCGGGGAGCTGTTTTTT.

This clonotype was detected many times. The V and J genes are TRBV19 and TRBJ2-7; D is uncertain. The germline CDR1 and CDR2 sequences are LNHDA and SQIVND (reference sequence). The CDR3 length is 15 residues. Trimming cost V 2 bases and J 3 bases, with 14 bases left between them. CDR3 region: CASSIIGDGDYEQYF. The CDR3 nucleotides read TGTGCCAGTAGTATAATCGGCGACGGAGACTACGAGCAGTACTTC.